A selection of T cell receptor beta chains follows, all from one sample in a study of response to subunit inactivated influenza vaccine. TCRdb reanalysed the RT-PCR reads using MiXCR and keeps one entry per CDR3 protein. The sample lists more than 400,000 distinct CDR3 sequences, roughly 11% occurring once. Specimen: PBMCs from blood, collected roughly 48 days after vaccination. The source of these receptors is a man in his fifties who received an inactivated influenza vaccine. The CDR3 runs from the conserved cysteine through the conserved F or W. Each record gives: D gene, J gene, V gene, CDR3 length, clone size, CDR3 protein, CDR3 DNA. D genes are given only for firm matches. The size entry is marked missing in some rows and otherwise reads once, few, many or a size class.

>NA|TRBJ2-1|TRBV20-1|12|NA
CSARERGVEQFF
TGCAGTGCTAGAGAAAGGGGGGTTGAGCAGTTCTTC
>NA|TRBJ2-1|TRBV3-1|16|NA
CASSQAEGPRYNEQFF
TGTGCCAGCAGCCAAGCAGAGGGACCGCGATACAATGAGCAGTTCTTC
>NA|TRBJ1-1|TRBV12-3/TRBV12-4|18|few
CASTTILLWGAGRAEAFF
TGTGCCAGCACCACAATTCTCCTATGGGGGGCGGGGAGAGCTGAAGCTTTCTTT
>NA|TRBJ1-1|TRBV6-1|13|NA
CASSGEGYTEAFF
TGTGCCAGCAGTGGCGAGGGATACACTGAAGCTTTCTTT
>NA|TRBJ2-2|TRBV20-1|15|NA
CSARDSKRNTGELFF
TGCAGTGCTAGAGATTCGAAGCGGAACACCGGGGAGCTGTTTTTT
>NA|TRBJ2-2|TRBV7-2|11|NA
CASTPSWELFF
TGTGCCAGCACCCCCTCATGGGAGCTGTTTTTT
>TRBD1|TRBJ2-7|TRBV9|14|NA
CASARGQGAYEQYF
TGTGCCAGCGCAAGGGGACAGGGGGCTTACGAGCAGTACTTC
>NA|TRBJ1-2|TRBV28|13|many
CASSSSGAGGYTF
TGTGCCAGCAGTTCCTCTGGGGCTGGGGGCTACACCTTC
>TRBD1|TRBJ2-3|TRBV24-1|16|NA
CATSDAPGQITDTQYF
TGTGCCACCAGTGACGCTCCGGGACAGATAACAGATACGCAGTATTTT
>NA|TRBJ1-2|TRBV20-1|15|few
CSAPRDGGVGYGYTF
TGCAGTGCTCCCCGTGATGGGGGGGTCGGATATGGCTACACCTTC
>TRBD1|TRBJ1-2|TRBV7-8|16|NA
CASSFNVRTGSTGYTF
TGTGCCAGCAGTTTTAACGTTAGGACAGGGTCGACGGGCTACACCTTC
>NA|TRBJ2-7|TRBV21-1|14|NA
CASSKEGPGPEQYF
TGTGCCAGCAGCAAAGAGGGGCCAGGGCCCGAGCAGTACTTC
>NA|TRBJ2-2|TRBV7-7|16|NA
CASSLVPKGNTGELFF
TGTGCCAGCAGCTTAGTTCCAAAAGGGAACACCGGGGAGCTGTTTTTT
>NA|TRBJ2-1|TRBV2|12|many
CASSLEAREQFF
TGTGCCAGCAGTCTCGAAGCGAGAGAGCAGTTCTTC
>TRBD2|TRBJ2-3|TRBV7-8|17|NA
CASSLGSSGSLTDTQYF
TGTGCCAGCAGCTTAGGATCTAGCGGGAGTTTGACAGATACGCAGTATTTT